What follows are 15 T cell receptor beta chains derived from one specimen sequenced in a study of CD8 T cells in Susac syndrome. Reverse transcription of roughly 0.45 to 1 ug RNA was performed with random hexamers. TCRdb processed the immunoSEQ multiplex PCR reads anew with MiXCR; each CDR3 protein has one entry. Of about 150,000 distinct CDR3 sequences detected, nearly 97% appear once; the ten largest clones hold approximately 0.15%. The material sequenced was CD8+ T cells from PBMCs. The receptors shown here come from a human donor with multiple sclerosis.

The rearrangement links TRBV29-1 to TRBJ2-7; tentative D call: TRBD1 (6 bases). V lost 6 bases and J 4 bases, leaving 13 bases between the germline ends. There are 12 residues in the CDR3. Germline-derived CDR1 and CDR2 are SQVTM and ANQGSEA. CDR3 protein: CSVIPTGYEQYF. In DNA form, the CDR3 reads TGCAGCGTAATTCCTACAGGGTACGAGCAGTACTTC.

The chain combines TRBV5-6 with TRBJ2-7; the match to TRBD1 covers 7 bases. Unmatched junction bases numbered 5, after V lost 5 bases and J lost 0 bases. Germline-derived CDR1 and CDR2 are SGHDT and YYEEEE. The CDR3 is 14 residues long. The CDR3 reads CASSYGQASYEQYF. The CDR3 bases are TGTGCCAGCAGTTACGGACAGGCCTCCTACGAGCAGTACTTC.

The V call is TRBV30, the J call TRBJ1-6; a possible D gene is TRBD1 (6 bases). V was trimmed by 0 bases and J by 7 bases, leaving 7 bases between them. The CDR3 spans 13 residues. Germline V gene data show CDR1 as GTSNPN and CDR2 as SVGIG (reference sequence). For the CDR3, the DNA is TGTGCCTGGAGTGTAGGACAGAATTCACCCCTCCACTTT. Its protein is CAWSVGQNSPLHF.

The chain carries TRBV20-1 and TRBJ2-3; 10 bases align to TRBD2. The V and J ends lost 5 bases and 2 bases, in that order; junction bases with no gene match: 22. In germline, CDR1 is DFQATT, CDR2 SNEGSKA (reference sequence). This CDR3 comprises 20 residues. CDR3 bases: TGCAGTGCTCGTGGATGGTCTGGCATTGGTACTAGCGGGAACACAGATACGCAGTATTTT. Its protein product is CSARGWSGIGTSGNTDTQYF.

CDR3 loop: CASTIGQGGTEAFF. The CDR3 DNA reads TGTGCCAGCACAATTGGACAGGGAGGAACTGAAGCTTTCTTT. The chain has TRBV12-3 or TRBV12-4 and TRBJ1-1; TRBD1 matches 8 bases. V lost 7 bases and J lost 5; bases outside the gene matches: 9. The CDR3 covers 14 residues.

The chain joins TRBV6-5 to TRBJ1-2, with D unclear. Germline CDR1 reads MNHEY; CDR2 reads SVGAGI. V was trimmed by 5 bases and J by 4 bases, leaving 17 bases between them. The CDR3 length is 15 residues. In DNA, the CDR3 is TGTGCCAGCAGTCTGAGACGGATGGGGTCCTATGGCTACACCTTC. Its translation is CASSLRRMGSYGYTF.

This chain links TRBV30 with TRBJ2-3; possibly TRBD1 or TRBD2 for D (6 bases each). Trimming stripped 4 bases from V and 0 bases from J, with 20 bases between. CDR1 is GTSNPN and CDR2 is SVGIG in the germline V gene (reference sequence). The CDR3 runs 17 residues. The CDR3 region has the DNA TGTGCCTGGAACATTGAGGGGGGCCTCGATAGCACAGATACGCAGTATTTT. Protein sequence: CAWNIEGGLDSTDTQYF.

The chain has TRBV7-8 and TRBJ2-1; 8 bases match TRBD1. The CDR3 length is 14 residues. Trimming removed 4 bases from V and 3 bases from J; junction bases left unmatched: 2. Germline V gene sequence: CDR1 SGHVS, CDR2 FQNEAQ. The CDR3 region is CASSSDRVYNEQFF. DNA for the CDR3: TGTGCCAGCAGCTCGGACAGGGTCTACAATGAGCAGTTCTTC. The full variable domain, rest sourced from reference TRBV7-8 and TRBJ2-1, is GAGVSQSPRYKVAKRGQDVALRCDPISGHVSLFWYQQALGQGPEFLTYFQNEAQLDKSGLPSDRFFAERPEGSVSTLKIQRTQQEDSAVYLCASSSDRVYNEQFFGPGTRLTVL.

The DNA of the CDR3 is TGCAGCGTAACGGGGGGTAATGAAAAACTGTTTTTT. Translating gives CSVTGGNEKLFF. The chain carries TRBV29-1 and TRBJ1-4; maybe TRBD1 (5 bases). The germline V gene encodes CDR1 SQVTM and CDR2 ANQGSEA. The V end lost 6 bases, the J end lost 4 bases, and 9 bases lay between the germline ends. The CDR3 has 12 residues.

This sequence joins TRBV29-1 and TRBJ1-2; 11 bases line up with TRBD1. Germline trimming cut 7 bases from V and 7 bases from J; bases unmatched to any gene: 8. In germline, CDR1 is SQVTM, CDR2 ANQGSEA. The CDR3 sequence is 13 residues long. CDR3 in amino acids: CSAEVGTGGGYTF. CDR3 sequence (DNA): TGCAGCGCCGAGGTTGGGACAGGGGGTGGCTACACCTTC.

The V gene is TRBV20-1, the J gene TRBJ2-7, with 9 bases fitting TRBD1. The J segment lost 2 bases and the V segment lost 5 bases, leaving 10 bases of the junction unmatched. Germline loops: CDR1 DFQATT, CDR2 SNEGSKA (reference sequence). The CDR3 contains 15 residues. This CDR3 is CSAALPGQGAYEQYV. The DNA of the CDR3 is TGCAGTGCTGCCCTTCCGGGACAGGGAGCCTACGAGCAGTACGTC.

V gene TRBV19 combines with J gene TRBJ1-5; 8 bases agree with TRBD1. Germline values: CDR1 LNHDA, CDR2 SQIVND (reference sequence). CDR3 length equals 16 residues. V gave up 5 bases and J gave up 3 bases; unmatched junction bases: 9. CDR3 amino acids: CASSSPDRGNNQPQHF. The CDR3 DNA reads TGTGCCAGTAGTTCTCCCGACAGGGGAAACAATCAGCCCCAGCATTTT.

The rearrangement uses TRBV12-3 or TRBV12-4 and TRBJ2-3; 8 nucleotides agree with TRBD2. Trimming took 4 bases from V and 1 from J; bases not matched to a gene: 4. This CDR3 has 15 residues. CDR3 DNA: TGTGCCAGCAGTTCGACTAGCGCCGGCACAGATACGCAGTATTTT. The encoded protein is CASSSTSAGTDTQYF.

The gene calls are TRBV7-8 and TRBJ2-5, with no clear D. The CDR3 is 13 residues long. CDR1 and CDR2 (germline): SGHVS, FQNEAQ. V shed 4 bases and J shed 5 bases, with 11 bases lying between them. DNA of the CDR3: TGTGCCAGCAGCTCTAATTCCCTCGAGACCCAGTACTTC. This codes for CASSSNSLETQYF. Complete variable domain (other parts from reference TRBV7-8 and TRBJ2-5): GAGVSQSPRYKVAKRGQDVALRCDPISGHVSLFWYQQALGQGPEFLTYFQNEAQLDKSGLPSDRFFAERPEGSVSTLKIQRTQQEDSAVYLCASSSNSLETQYFGPGTRLLVL.

This rearrangement joins TRBV7-9 to TRBJ1-2, with 7 bases matching TRBD1. The CDR3 contains 14 residues. Germline CDR1 reads SEHNR; CDR2 reads FQNEAQ (reference sequence). Unmatched junction bases numbered 7, after V lost 5 bases and J lost 4 bases. CDR3 in amino acids: CASSGEQGRYGYTF. CDR3 nucleotide sequence: TGTGCCAGCAGCGGAGAACAGGGGCGCTATGGCTACACCTTC.